This TCR beta chain stems from a study of T cells after yellow fever vaccination. The wider study: Preparation of the low-cell-number fractions used SMART-Seq v4 Ultra Low Input.

Findings of the study overall: In post-booster samples, most primary-vaccination clones reappeared (approximately 96% CD4, 75% to 90% CD8). There was a possibility that FACS-sorted repertoires contained abundant clonotypes contaminating from the bulk population. A minor fraction of clonotypes spanned both CD4 and CD8 compartments.

CDR1 and CDR2 (germline): SGHTA, FQGNSA. The CDR3 sequence is 15 residues long. V lost 5 bases and J lost 8; bases outside the gene matches: 12. As regards this clonotype: Its specificity is not known.

MiXCR, applied by TCRdb to the 5' RACE reads, yields one record per CDR3 protein. The sample consists of hundreds of thousands of distinct CDR3 sequences, about a sixth of them appearing once. The sequences come from PBMCs, collected about 5 days after the first yellow fever vaccination. This receptor was taken from a man younger than 35 who received the YFV17D yellow fever vaccine. This rearrangement joins TRBV7-2 to TRBJ2-1, with 7 bases identical to TRBD2. The CDR3 reads CASSRGRGSVHEQFF. CDR3 bases: TGTGCCAGCAGCCGAGGGAGGGGTTCGGTGCATGAGCAGTTCTTC.